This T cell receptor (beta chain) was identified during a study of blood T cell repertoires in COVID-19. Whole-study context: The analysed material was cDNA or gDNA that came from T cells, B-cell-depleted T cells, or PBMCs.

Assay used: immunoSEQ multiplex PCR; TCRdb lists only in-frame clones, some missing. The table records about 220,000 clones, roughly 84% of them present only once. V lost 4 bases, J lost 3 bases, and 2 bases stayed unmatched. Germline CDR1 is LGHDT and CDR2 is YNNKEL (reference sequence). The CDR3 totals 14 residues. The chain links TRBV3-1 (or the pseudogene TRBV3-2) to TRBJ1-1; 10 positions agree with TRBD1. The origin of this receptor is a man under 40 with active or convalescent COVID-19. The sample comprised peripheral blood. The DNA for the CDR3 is TGTGCCAGCAGCCCGGGACAGGGGTACACTGAAGCTTTCTTT. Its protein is CASSPGQGYTEAFF.